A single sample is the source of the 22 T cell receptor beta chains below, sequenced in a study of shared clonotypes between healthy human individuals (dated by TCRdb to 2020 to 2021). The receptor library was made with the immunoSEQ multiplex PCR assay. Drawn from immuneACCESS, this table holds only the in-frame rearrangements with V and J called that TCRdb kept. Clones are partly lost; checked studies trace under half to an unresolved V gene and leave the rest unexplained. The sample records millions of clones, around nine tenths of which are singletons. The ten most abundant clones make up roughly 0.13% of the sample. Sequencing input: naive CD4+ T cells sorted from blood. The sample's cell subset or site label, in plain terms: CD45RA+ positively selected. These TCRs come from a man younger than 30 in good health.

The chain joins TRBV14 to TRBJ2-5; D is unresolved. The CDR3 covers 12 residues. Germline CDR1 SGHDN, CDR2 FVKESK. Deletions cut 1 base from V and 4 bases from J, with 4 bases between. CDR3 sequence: CASSQGGETQYF. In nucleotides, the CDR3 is TGTGCCAGCAGCCAAGGAGGAGAGACCCAGTACTTC.

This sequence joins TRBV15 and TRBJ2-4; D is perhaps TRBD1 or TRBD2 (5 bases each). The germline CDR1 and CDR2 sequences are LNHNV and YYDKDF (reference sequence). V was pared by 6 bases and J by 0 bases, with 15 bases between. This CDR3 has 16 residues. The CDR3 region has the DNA TGTGCCACCAGGGGGGTAGACAGAGTAGCCAAAAACATTCAGTACTTC. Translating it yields CATRGVDRVAKNIQYF.

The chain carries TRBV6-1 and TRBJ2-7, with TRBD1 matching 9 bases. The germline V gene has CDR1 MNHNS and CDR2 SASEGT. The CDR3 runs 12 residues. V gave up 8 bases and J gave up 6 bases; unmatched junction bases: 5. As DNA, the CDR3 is TGTGCCAGCGAACAGGGGGCGGGCGAGCAGTACTTC. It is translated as CASEQGAGEQYF.

CDR3 DNA sequence: TGTGCCAGCAGCCCCCGGACAGGGGAGCACACAGATACGCAGTATTTT. Translation gives CASSPRTGEHTDTQYF. The V call is TRBV9, the J call TRBJ2-3, with 9 positions matching TRBD1. V was clipped by 4 bases and J by 2 bases; unmatched bases: 8. The germline gives CDR1 SGDLS, CDR2 YYNGEE. The CDR3 totals 16 residues.

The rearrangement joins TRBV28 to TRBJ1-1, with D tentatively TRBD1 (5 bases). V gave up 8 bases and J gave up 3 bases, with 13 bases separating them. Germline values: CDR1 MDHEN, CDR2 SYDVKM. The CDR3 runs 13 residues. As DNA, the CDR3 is TGTGCCAGCCGTGGCGGGGCGGACACTGAAGCTTTCTTT. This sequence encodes CASRGGADTEAFF.

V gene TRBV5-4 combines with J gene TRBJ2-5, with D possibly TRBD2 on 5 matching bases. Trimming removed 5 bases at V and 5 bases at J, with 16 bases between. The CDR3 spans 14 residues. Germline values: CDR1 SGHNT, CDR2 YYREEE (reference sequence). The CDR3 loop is CASSTFGLAETQYF. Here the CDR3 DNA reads TGTGCCAGCAGTACTTTCGGGTTAGCGGAGACCCAGTACTTC.

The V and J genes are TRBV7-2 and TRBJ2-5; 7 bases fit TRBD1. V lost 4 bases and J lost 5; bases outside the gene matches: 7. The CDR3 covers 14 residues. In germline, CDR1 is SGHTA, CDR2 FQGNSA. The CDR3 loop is CASSSTGAGETQYF. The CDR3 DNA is TGTGCCAGCAGCTCCACAGGGGCCGGGGAGACCCAGTACTTC.

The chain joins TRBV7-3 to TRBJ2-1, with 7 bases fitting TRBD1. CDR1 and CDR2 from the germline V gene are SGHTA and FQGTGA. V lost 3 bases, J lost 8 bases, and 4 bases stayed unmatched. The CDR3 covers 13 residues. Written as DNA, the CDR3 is TGTGCCAGCAGCTTTTCCGGGACAGATGAGCAGTTCTTC. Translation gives CASSFSGTDEQFF.

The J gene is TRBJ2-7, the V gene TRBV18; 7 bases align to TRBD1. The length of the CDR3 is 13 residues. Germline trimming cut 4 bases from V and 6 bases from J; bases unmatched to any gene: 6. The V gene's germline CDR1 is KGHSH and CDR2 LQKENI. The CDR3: CASSRWTGTEQYF. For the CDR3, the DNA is TGTGCCAGCTCACGGTGGACAGGTACCGAGCAGTACTTC.

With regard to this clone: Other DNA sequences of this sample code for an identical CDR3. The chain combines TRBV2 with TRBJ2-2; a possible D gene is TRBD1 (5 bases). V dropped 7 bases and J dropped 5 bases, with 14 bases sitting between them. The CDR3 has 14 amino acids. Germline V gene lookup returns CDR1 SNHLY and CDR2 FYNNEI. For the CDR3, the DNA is TGTGCCAGCACAGGGCAGGGTGGAACCGGGGAGCTGTTTTTT. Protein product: CASTGQGGTGELFF.

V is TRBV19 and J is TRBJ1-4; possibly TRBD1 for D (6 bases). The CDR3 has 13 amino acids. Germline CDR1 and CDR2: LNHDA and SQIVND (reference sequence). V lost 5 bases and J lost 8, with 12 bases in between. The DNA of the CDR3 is TGTGCCAGTAGTTCGCCCCAGGGGGAAAAACTGTTTTTT. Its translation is CASSSPQGEKLFF.

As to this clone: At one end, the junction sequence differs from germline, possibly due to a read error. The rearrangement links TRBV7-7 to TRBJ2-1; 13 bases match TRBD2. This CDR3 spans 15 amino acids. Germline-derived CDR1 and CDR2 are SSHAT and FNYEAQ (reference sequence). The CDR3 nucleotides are TGTGCTAGCAGCCTGGGACTAGCGGGGACCAATGAGCAGTTCTTC. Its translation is CASSLGLAGTNEQFF.

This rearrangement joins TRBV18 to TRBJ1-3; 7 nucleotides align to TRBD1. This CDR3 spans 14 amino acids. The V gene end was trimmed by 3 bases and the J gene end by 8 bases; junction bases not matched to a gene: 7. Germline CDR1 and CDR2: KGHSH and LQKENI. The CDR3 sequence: CASSPQGVTDTIYF. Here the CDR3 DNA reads TGTGCCAGCTCACCTCAGGGGGTAACGGACACCATATATTTT.

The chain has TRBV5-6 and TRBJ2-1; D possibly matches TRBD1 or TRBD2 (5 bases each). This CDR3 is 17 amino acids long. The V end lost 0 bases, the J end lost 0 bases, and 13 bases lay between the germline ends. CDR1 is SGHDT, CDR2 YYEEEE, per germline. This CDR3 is CASSLVGAQSSYNEQFF. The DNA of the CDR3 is TGTGCCAGCAGCTTGGTCGGGGCTCAGAGCTCCTACAATGAGCAGTTCTTC. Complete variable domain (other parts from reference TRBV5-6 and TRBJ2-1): DAGVTQSPTHLIKTRGQQVTLRCSPKSGHDTVSWYQQALGQGPQFIFQYYEEEERQRGNFPDRFSGHQFPNYSSELNVNALLLGDSALYLCASSLVGAQSSYNEQFFGPGTRLTVL.

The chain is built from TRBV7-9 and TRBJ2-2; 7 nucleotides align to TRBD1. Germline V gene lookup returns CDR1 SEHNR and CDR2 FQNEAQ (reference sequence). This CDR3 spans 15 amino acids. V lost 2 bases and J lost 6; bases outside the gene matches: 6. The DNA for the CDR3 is TGTGCCAGCAGCTTAATCTTCCAGGGGGCCGGGGAGCTGTTTTTT. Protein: CASSLIFQGAGELFF.

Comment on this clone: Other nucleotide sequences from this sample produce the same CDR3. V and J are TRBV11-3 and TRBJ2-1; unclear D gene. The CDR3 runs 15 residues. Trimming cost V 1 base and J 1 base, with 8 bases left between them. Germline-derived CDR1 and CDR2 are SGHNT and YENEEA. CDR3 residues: CASSLGRSSYNEQFF. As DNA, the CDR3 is TGTGCCAGCAGCTTAGGGCGGAGTTCCTACAATGAGCAGTTCTTC. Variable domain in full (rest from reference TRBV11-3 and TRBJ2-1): EAGVVQSPRYKIIEKKQPVAFWCNPISGHNTLYWYLQNLGQGPELLIRYENEEAVDDSQLPKDRFSAERLKGVDSTLKIQPAELGDSAVYLCASSLGRSSYNEQFFGPGTRLTVL.

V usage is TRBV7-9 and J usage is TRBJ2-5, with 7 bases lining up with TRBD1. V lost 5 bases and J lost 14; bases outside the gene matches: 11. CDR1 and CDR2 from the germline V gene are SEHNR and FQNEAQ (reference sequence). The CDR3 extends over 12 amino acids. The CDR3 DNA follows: TGTGCCAGCAGCCCTACCGGGGACAGTACCTACTTC. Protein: CASSPTGDSTYF.

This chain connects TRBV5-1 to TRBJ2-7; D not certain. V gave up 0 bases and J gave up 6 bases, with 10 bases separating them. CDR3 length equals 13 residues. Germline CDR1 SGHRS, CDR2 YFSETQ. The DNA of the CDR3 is TGCGCCAGCAGCTTGGCCGCACTACGCGAGCAGTACTTC. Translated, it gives CASSLAALREQYF. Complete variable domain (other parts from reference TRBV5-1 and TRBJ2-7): KAGVTQTPRYLIKTRGQQVTLSCSPISGHRSVSWYQQTPGQGLQFLFEYFSETQRNKGNFPGRFSGRQFSNSRSEMNVSTLELGDSALYLCASSLAALREQYFGPGTRLTVT.

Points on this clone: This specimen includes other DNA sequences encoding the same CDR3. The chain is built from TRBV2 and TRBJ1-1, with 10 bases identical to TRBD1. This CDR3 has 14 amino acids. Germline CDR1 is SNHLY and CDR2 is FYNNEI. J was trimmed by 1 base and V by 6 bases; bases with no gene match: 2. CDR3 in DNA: TGTGCCAGCAGGGGGACAGGGGCGAACACTGAAGCTTTCTTT. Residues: CASRGTGANTEAFF.

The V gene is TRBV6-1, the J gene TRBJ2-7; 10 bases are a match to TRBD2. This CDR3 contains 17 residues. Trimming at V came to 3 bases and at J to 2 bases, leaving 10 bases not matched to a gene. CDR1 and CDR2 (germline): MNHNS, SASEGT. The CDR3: CASSETLTSGVPYEQYF. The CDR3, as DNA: TGTGCCAGCAGTGAGACCTTAACTAGCGGGGTCCCCTACGAGCAGTACTTC.

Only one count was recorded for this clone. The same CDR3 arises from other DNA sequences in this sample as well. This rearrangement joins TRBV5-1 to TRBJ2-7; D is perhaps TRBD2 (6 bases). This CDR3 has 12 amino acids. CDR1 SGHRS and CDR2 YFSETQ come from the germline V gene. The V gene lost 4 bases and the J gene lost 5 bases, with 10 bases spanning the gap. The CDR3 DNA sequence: TGCGCCAGCAGCCGGCCGGGGGACGAGCAGTACTTC. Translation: CASSRPGDEQYF.

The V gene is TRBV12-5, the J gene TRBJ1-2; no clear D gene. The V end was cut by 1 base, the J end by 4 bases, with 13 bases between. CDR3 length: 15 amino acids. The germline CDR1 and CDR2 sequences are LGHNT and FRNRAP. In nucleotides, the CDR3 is TGTGCTAGTGGTTTGGCCCGAGGAAGTGTCTATGGCTACACCTTC. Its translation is CASGLARGSVYGYTF.